The rows below give T cell receptor beta chains drawn from one sample of a study of cytomegalovirus exposure and HLA in healthy donors. This table comes from immunoSEQ multiplex PCR, and its TCRdb copy is limited to in-frame clones, with some not included. This sample contains about 92,000 clones. Specimen: PBMCs. These receptors were taken from a man between 50 and 59 years old in good health and CMV-seropositive. CDR3s include the opening cysteine and the closing phenylalanine or tryptophan. A D gene is named only where the DNA matches it firmly.

V gene	J gene	D gene	CDR3 protein	CDR3 DNA
TRBV2	TRBJ2-7	TRBD1	CASSPGQGAYEQYF	TGTGCCAGCAGCCCGGGACAGGGGGCATACGAGCAGTACTTC
TRBV5-4	TRBJ1-5	TRBD1	CASSFYGQGNQPQHF	TGTGCCAGCAGCTTTTACGGACAGGGCAATCAGCCCCAGCATTTT
TRBV6-1	TRBJ1-5	NA	CASRPYSNQPQHF	TGTGCCAGCAGGCCCTATAGCAATCAGCCCCAGCATTTT
TRBV7-9	TRBJ2-7	NA	CASSLDLSSSAHEQYF	TGTGCCAGCAGCTTAGATCTCTCCTCTAGCGCCCACGAGCAGTACTTC
TRBV30	TRBJ2-1	NA	CAWNGDSWGEQFF	TGTGCCTGGAACGGGGACTCCTGGGGTGAGCAGTTCTTC
TRBV28	TRBJ1-4	NA	CASSLNSRGIIVEKLFF	TGTGCCAGCAGTTTAAATTCGCGGGGGATAATAGTCGAAAAACTGTTTTTT
TRBV7-2	TRBJ2-1	NA	CASSLDRDSDNEQFF	TGTGCCAGCAGCTTAGACCGGGACTCCGACAATGAGCAGTTCTTC
TRBV5-4	TRBJ2-1	NA	CASSLGQGPNNEQFF	TGTGCCAGCAGCTTGGGTCAGGGCCCAAACAATGAGCAGTTCTTC
TRBV30	TRBJ1-5	TRBD1	CAWSVRDRVAPQHF	TGTGCCTGGAGTGTACGGGACAGGGTGGCGCCCCAGCATTTT
TRBV4-2	TRBJ1-1	NA	CASSQAAGSMNTEAFF	TGTGCCAGCAGCCAAGCGGCGGGCAGCATGAACACTGAAGCTTTCTTT
TRBV4-3	TRBJ2-5	NA	CASSQDWGRMETQYF	TGCGCCAGCAGCCAAGATTGGGGGAGGATGGAGACCCAGTACTTC
TRBV30	TRBJ1-2	TRBD1	CAWSTLGRGYGYTF	TGTGCCTGGAGTACCTTGGGCAGGGGGTATGGCTACACCTTC
TRBV27	TRBJ1-6	NA	CASSTGLFNSPLHF	TGTGCCAGCAGTACGGGACTCTTCAATTCACCCCTCCACTTT
TRBV5-7	TRBJ1-2	NA	CASSPVSPTYGYTF	TGTGCCAGCAGCCCGGTGTCCCCGACTTATGGCTACACCTTC
TRBV19	TRBJ1-5	TRBD1	CASGTGVYRTGQPQHF	TGTGCCAGTGGGACAGGGGTGTATCGGACTGGTCAGCCCCAGCATTTT
TRBV18	TRBJ2-2	NA	CASSLQGNGGELFF	TGTGCCAGCTCACTCCAGGGGAACGGCGGGGAGCTGTTTTTT
TRBV30	TRBJ1-4	NA	CAWRGATNEKLFF	TGTGCCTGGAGGGGAGCAACTAATGAAAAACTGTTTTTT
TRBV5-4	TRBJ2-1	NA	CASSLDVLNEQFF	TGTGCCAGCAGCTTGGATGTTCTCAATGAGCAGTTCTTC
TRBV5-1	TRBJ1-2	NA	CASSLARQSYGYTF	TGCGCCAGCAGCTTGGCTCGACAGAGCTATGGCTACACCTTC
TRBV11-3	TRBJ1-2	NA	CASSLNQGLRDGYTF	TGTGCCAGCAGCTTAAACCAGGGTTTAAGGGATGGCTACACCTTC
TRBV18	TRBJ2-3	NA	CASSPPSRSSTDTQYF	TGTGCCAGCTCACCCCCGTCTAGGTCTAGCACAGATACGCAGTATTTT
TRBV7-7	TRBJ2-1	TRBD2	CASSPGTSGTEEQFF	TGTGCTAGCAGCCCCGGGACTAGCGGGACCGAAGAGCAGTTCTTC
TRBV19	TRBJ2-4	TRBD2	CATGGLAGGNKNIQYF	TGTGCCACCGGGGGGCTAGCGGGAGGAAACAAAAACATTCAGTACTTC
TRBV29-1	TRBJ1-2	TRBD1	CSVGFSDRGPSNYGYTF	TGCAGCGTTGGTTTTTCGGACAGGGGCCCCTCTAACTATGGCTACACCTTC
TRBV19	TRBJ2-4	NA	CASKAGELKNIQYF	TGTGCCAGCAAGGCGGGCGAGCTGAAAAACATTCAGTACTTC
TRBV4-3	TRBJ1-1	NA	CASSQVGRGKDVEAFF	TGCGCCAGCAGCCAAGTTGGGAGGGGAAAGGACGTTGAAGCTTTCTTT
TRBV6-5	TRBJ2-2	NA	CASSYQILTGELFF	TGTGCCAGCAGTTACCAGATTCTCACCGGGGAGCTGTTTTTT
TRBV5-1	TRBJ2-1	NA	CASSLLVGASYNEQFF	TGCGCCAGCAGCTTGTTAGTGGGAGCTTCCTACAATGAGCAGTTCTTC
TRBV25-1	TRBJ1-2	TRBD1	CASSPGGSANYGYTF	TGTGCCAGCAGTCCAGGGGGTTCCGCTAACTATGGCTACACCTTC
TRBV5-1	TRBJ1-4	NA	CASSLGQANEKLFF	TGCGCCAGCAGCTTGGGACAGGCTAATGAAAAACTGTTTTTT
TRBV5-5	TRBJ2-7	NA	CASSLGLSSYEQYF	TGTGCCAGCAGCTTGGGCCTTAGCTCCTACGAGCAGTACTTC
TRBV5-1	TRBJ1-2	TRBD1	CASSRGQGTYGYTF	TGCGCCAGCAGCCGTGGACAGGGAACTTATGGCTACACCTTC
TRBV6-5	TRBJ1-3	NA	CASRASGNTIYF	TGTGCCAGCAGGGCCTCTGGAAACACCATATATTTT
TRBV6-1	TRBJ1-5	NA	CASTEEGNQPQHF	TGTGCCAGCACCGAGGAAGGCAATCAGCCCCAGCATTTT
TRBV11-3	TRBJ2-3	TRBD2	CASSLVTSGTDTQYF	TGTGCCAGCAGCTTAGTGACTAGCGGAACAGATACGCAGTATTTT
TRBV7-6	TRBJ2-7	NA	CASSLTGQDYEQYF	TGTGCCAGCAGCTTAACGGGACAAGACTACGAGCAGTACTTC
TRBV7-9	TRBJ1-1	NA	CASSLLGRGMNTEAFF	TGTGCCAGCAGCTTACTAGGCCGGGGAATGAACACTGAAGCTTTCTTT
TRBV11-3	TRBJ2-2	TRBD2	CASSLGLWTSGTNTGELFF	TGTGCCAGCAGCTTAGGCCTCTGGACTAGCGGAACGAACACCGGGGAGCTGTTTTTT